This TCR beta chain was identified during a study of vaccination and CD4 T cells after COVID-19. Study-level background: Samples taken post-COVID came a median around 96 days after diagnosis, ranging from 35 to 161. Overlapping peptides covering the spike proteins of SARS-CoV-2, HCoV-NL63, HCoV-OC43 and HCoV-229E were added to stimulate cells. Every culture used as a control got a CEFX pool, an HIV-1 Nef pool, or no peptide.

About this clonotype itself: Its antigen is undetermined.

Cultured CD4+ T cell DNA underwent sequencing with the Oncomine TCR Beta short-read assay. TCRdb called the PCR reads again in MiXCR, with one record for every CDR3 protein. The sample lists roughly 15,000 distinct CDR3 sequences; less than 60% were seen once. As to treatment: approximately 9-day PBMC culture with coronavirus spike peptide pools or control peptides (ViraFEST assay). V was trimmed by 1 base and J by 3 bases, leaving 10 bases between them. The CDR3 contains 14 residues. Germline-derived CDR1 and CDR2 are SGHNT and YYREEE (reference sequence). Overall study results and limits: Median SARS-CoV-2-reactive clonotypes rose from approximately 23 to 38, not significantly.

V usage is TRBV5-4 and J usage is TRBJ2-5; TRBD1 is a possible D gene (6 bases). This specimen was cultured CD4+ T cells from blood, taken after SARS-CoV-2 vaccination. The receptor's source is a human donor with COVID-19. The chain's CDR3 is CASSLRTVKETQYF. In DNA, the CDR3 is TGTGCCAGCAGCTTGCGGACAGTAAAAGAGACCCAGTACTTC.